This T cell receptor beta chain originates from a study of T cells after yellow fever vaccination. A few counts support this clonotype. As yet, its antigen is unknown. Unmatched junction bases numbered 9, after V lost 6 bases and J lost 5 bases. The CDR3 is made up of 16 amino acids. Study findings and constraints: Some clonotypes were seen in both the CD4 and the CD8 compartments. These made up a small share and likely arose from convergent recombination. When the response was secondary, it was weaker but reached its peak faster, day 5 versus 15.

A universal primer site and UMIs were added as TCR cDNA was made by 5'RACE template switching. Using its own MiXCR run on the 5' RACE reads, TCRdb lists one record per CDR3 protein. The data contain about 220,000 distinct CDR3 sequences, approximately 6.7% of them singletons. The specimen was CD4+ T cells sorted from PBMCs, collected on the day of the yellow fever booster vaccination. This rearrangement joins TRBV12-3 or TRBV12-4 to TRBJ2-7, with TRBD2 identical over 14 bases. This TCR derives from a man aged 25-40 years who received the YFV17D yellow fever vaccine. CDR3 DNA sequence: TGTGCCAGCAGCTTTAGGACTAGCGGGAGGTTCAACGAGCAGTACTTC. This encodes CASSFRTSGRFNEQYF.